A single sample is the source of the 18 T cell receptor beta chains below, sequenced in a study of response to subunit inactivated influenza vaccine. TCRdb fed the RT-PCR reads into MiXCR, producing one record per CDR3 protein. The sample lists about 540,000 distinct CDR3 sequences, under 25% occurring once. This sample also belongs to another study, concerning T cells expressing NK-cell markers. That paper notes: What made the TCR beta cDNA was 5'RACE template switching with UMIs.

This material consisted of CD4+ T cells sorted from PBMCs, taken 12 days after vaccination. The origin of the receptors is a man between 45 and 60 years old who received an inactivated influenza vaccine.

The V gene is TRBV3-1, the J gene TRBJ1-1; D not certain. The V end lost 0 bases, the J end lost 11 bases, and 10 bases lay between the germline ends. Germline V gene lookup returns CDR1 LGHDT and CDR2 YNNKEL (reference sequence). This CDR3 region has 12 residues. The CDR3 DNA follows: TGTGCCAGCAGCCAAGATCAGGCCAGGGCTTTCTTT. Translation: CASSQDQARAFF. The entire variable domain, with the rest obtained from reference TRBV3-1 and TRBJ1-1, is as follows: DTAVSQTPKYLVTQMGNDKSIKCEQNLGHDTMYWYKQDSKKFLKIMFSYNNKELIINETVPNRFSPKSPDKAHLNLHINSLELGDSAVYFCASSQDQARAFFGQGTRLTVV.

A few counts support this clonotype. V is TRBV20-1 and J is TRBJ1-2; 10 nucleotides align to TRBD1. The V segment lost 5 bases and the J segment 7 bases; nucleotides outside the gene matches: 4. Germline CDR1 and CDR2: DFQATT and SNEGSKA (reference sequence). This CDR3 is 12 amino acids long. The DNA for the CDR3 is TGCAGTGCTGTGGACAGGGGGGGTGGCTACACCTTC. This gives the protein CSAVDRGGGYTF.

The chain employs TRBV2 and TRBJ2-3, with D uncertain. The CDR3 is 14 residues long. Germline values: CDR1 SNHLY, CDR2 FYNNEI. The germline V and J ends were trimmed by 3 bases and 6 bases, with 13 bases remaining between them. The CDR3 DNA is TGTGCCAGCAGTGATTTTCCCAGGAGCGATACGCAGTATTTT. Its translation: CASSDFPRSDTQYF.

The table lists this clonotype with many counts. The chain is built from TRBV7-9 and TRBJ2-1, with D unresolved. V gave up 4 bases and J gave up 8 bases, with 6 bases separating them. This CDR3 is built from 11 residues. Germline V gene data show CDR1 as SEHNR and CDR2 as FQNEAQ (reference sequence). The CDR3 DNA follows: TGTGCCAGCAGCTCTGGGTATGAGCAGTTCTTC. Translation gives CASSSGYEQFF.

The chain uses TRBV5-4 and TRBJ1-1, with D tentatively TRBD1 (5 bases). The CDR3 covers 15 residues. V lost 4 bases, J lost 4 bases, and 17 bases lay in between. The germline CDR1 and CDR2 sequences are SGHNT and YYREEE (reference sequence). CDR3: CASSPPQTVVTEAFF. In DNA form, the CDR3 reads TGTGCCAGCAGCCCCCCCCAGACAGTGGTCACTGAAGCTTTCTTT.

The chain carries TRBV7-2 and TRBJ1-4, with 10 bases aligning to TRBD1. The CDR3 length is 16 residues. V lost 6 bases, J lost 1 base, and 5 bases stayed unmatched. CDR1 is SGHTA, CDR2 FQGNSA, per germline. This CDR3 reads CASRGQGGLTNEKLFF. DNA of the CDR3: TGTGCCAGCAGAGGACAGGGGGGCTTAACTAATGAAAAACTGTTTTTT.

Only a few counts were recorded for this clonotype. The CDR3 region has the DNA TGTGCCACCAGTGATCCCCAAACTGGGGGCTCCTACAATGAGCAGTTCTTC. Translating gives CATSDPQTGGSYNEQFF. The J gene is TRBJ2-1, the V gene TRBV24-1; TRBD1 or TRBD2 may be the D gene (5 bases each). This CDR3 is 17 amino acids long. V lost 3 bases and J 0 bases, leaving 14 bases between the germline ends. In germline, CDR1 is KGHDR, CDR2 SFDVKD.

This clonotype was detected a few times. As DNA, the CDR3 is TGCGCCAGCAGACGGACGGGGGGAAGGGAGCAGTACTTC. Amino acids: CASRRTGGREQYF. This chain connects TRBV5-1 to TRBJ2-7, with 7 bases that match TRBD2. The V gene's germline CDR1 is SGHRS and CDR2 YFSETQ. The CDR3 spans 13 residues. The V segment lost 5 bases and the J segment 7 bases; nucleotides outside the gene matches: 9.

Only a few counts were recorded for this clonotype. The chain joins TRBV11-2 to TRBJ2-4, with D perhaps given as TRBD1 or TRBD2 (5 bases each). Trimming cost V 1 base and J 6 bases, with 10 bases left between them. The length of the CDR3 is 14 residues. Germline values: CDR1 SGHAT, CDR2 FQNNGV. In DNA, the CDR3 is TGTGCCAGCAGCTTAGGTCCAGGGACAAACATTCAGTACTTC. Its protein is CASSLGPGTNIQYF.

There are a few counts of this clonotype. This sequence joins TRBV9 and TRBJ2-7; 9 bases are shared with TRBD1. V dropped 3 bases and J dropped 5; count of bases not matched to a gene: 9. The CDR3 consists of 15 residues. Germline loops: CDR1 SGDLS, CDR2 YYNGEE. The CDR3 DNA reads TGTGCCAGCAGCGGCCGGACAGGGGTGTTGAACGAGCAGTACTTC. Translation gives CASSGRTGVLNEQYF.

This clonotype has more than one count but fewer than ten. The rearrangement uses TRBV7-2 and TRBJ2-7; D unresolved. The CDR3 is 13 amino acids. Trimming shortened V by 1 base and J by 2 bases, and 6 bases separated the two germline ends. CDR1 and CDR2 (germline): SGHTA, FQGNSA. For the CDR3, the DNA is TGTGCCAGCAGCTTAGACCCCACCTACGAGCAGTACTTC. The encoded protein is CASSLDPTYEQYF.

This rearrangement joins TRBV7-9 to TRBJ2-5, with D perhaps matching TRBD1 (5 bases). With 1 base removed from V and 1 base from J, the gap between germline ends came to 10 bases. The V gene's germline CDR1 is SEHNR and CDR2 FQNEAQ (reference sequence). The CDR3 length is 15 residues. The CDR3: CASSLGDSPQETQYF. CDR3 DNA sequence: TGTGCCAGCAGCTTAGGCGACAGTCCCCAAGAGACCCAGTACTTC. Full variable domain (rest looked up from reference TRBV7-9 and TRBJ2-5): DTGVSQNPRHKITKRGQNVTFRCDPISEHNRLYWYRQTLGQGPEFLTYFQNEAQLEKSRLLSDRFSAERPKGSFSTLEIQRTEQGDSAMYLCASSLGDSPQETQYFGPGTRLLVL.

This clonotype has only a few counts. The chain couples TRBV5-6 to TRBJ2-1, with D unresolved. The CDR3 consists of 14 residues. Germline V gene data show CDR1 as SGHDT and CDR2 as YYEEEE. Deletions cut 1 base from V and 9 bases from J, with 14 bases between. CDR3 sequence: CASSLWAIGSEQFF. The CDR3 DNA reads TGTGCCAGCAGCTTGTGGGCTATCGGGTCTGAGCAGTTCTTC.

Only a few counts were recorded for this clonotype. This chain links TRBV12-3 or TRBV12-4 with TRBJ1-3; a possible D gene is TRBD1 (5 bases). The CDR3 covers 14 residues. V dropped 6 bases and J dropped 2 bases, with 11 bases sitting between them. The CDR3: CASREAGAGNTIYF. The CDR3 bases are TGTGCCAGCAGGGAAGCGGGGGCTGGAAACACCATATATTTT.

This clonotype was seen more than once but under ten times. The chain uses TRBV5-1 and TRBJ2-3; TRBD2 matches at 7 bases. Germline assignment: CDR1 SGHRS and CDR2 YFSETQ. The CDR3 loop spans 16 amino acids. The trim removed 0 bases at V and 2 bases at J, leaving 6 bases unmatched. In nucleotides, the CDR3 is TGCGCCAGCAGCTTGGGCGGGGGACCAACCACAGATACGCAGTATTTT. It specifies CASSLGGGPTTDTQYF.

The CDR3 here is CASSTGLGSGGEQYF. The CDR3 DNA is TGTGCCAGCAGCACCGGCCTAGGGTCTGGGGGCGAGCAGTACTTC. The rearrangement uses TRBV7-9 and TRBJ2-7, with D perhaps being TRBD1 or TRBD2 (5 bases each). This CDR3 region has 15 residues. Between the trimmed V and J ends, which lost 5 bases and 6 bases, there was a span of 20 bases. In germline, CDR1 is SEHNR, CDR2 FQNEAQ (reference sequence). The entire variable domain, with the rest obtained from reference TRBV7-9 and TRBJ2-7, is as follows: DTGVSQNPRHKITKRGQNVTFRCDPISEHNRLYWYRQTLGQGPEFLTYFQNEAQLEKSRLLSDRFSAERPKGSFSTLEIQRTEQGDSAMYLCASSTGLGSGGEQYFGPGTRLTVT.

This clonotype is a singleton in its sample. As DNA, the CDR3 is TGTGCCAGCAGGCTACGACTAGCGGGGTCCTACAATGAGCAGTTCTTC. The encoded protein is CASRLRLAGSYNEQFF. The rearrangement uses TRBV2 and TRBJ2-1, with 11 bases lining up with TRBD2. Trimming removed 6 bases from V and 1 base from J; junction bases left unmatched: 5. Germline CDR1 is SNHLY and CDR2 is FYNNEI. This CDR3 has 16 residues.

This chain connects TRBV28 to TRBJ2-4; D is unresolved. This CDR3 contains 17 residues. The germline V gene encodes CDR1 MDHEN and CDR2 SYDVKM. The V end lost 4 bases, the J end lost 1 base, and 17 bases lay between the germline ends. The CDR3 region has the DNA TGTGCCAGCAGTTCGCTTCGGTTTGGGTTCGCCAAAAACATTCAGTACTTC. Residues: CASSSLRFGFAKNIQYF.